This T cell receptor beta chain was documented in a study of CD8+ T cells in alopecia areata. Study-wide background: The protocol delivered tofacitinib for 6 to 18 months, then withdrew it for 6 months.

Germline V gives CDR1 MNHEY, CDR2 SMNVEV (reference sequence). The V end was cut by 5 bases, the J end by 6 bases, with 8 bases between. The CDR3 totals 13 residues. Following RNA extraction, reverse transcription yielded cDNA that acted as the sequencing template. Generated by immunoSEQ multiplex PCR, the TCRdb table keeps only in-frame clones and is missing some. The sample includes 150,000 to 180,000 clones, more than 45% of them seen just once. Sequencing was performed on CD8+ T cells sorted from blood, taken at week 0. This chain links TRBV27 with TRBJ1-6; the D is unclear. The clonotype originates from a human donor with alopecia areata. The CDR3: CASSLGSNSPLHF. CDR3 DNA: TGTGCCAGCAGTCTAGGGTCTAATTCACCCCTCCACTTT.